This TCR beta chain originates from a study of technical replicates of blood from a few donors (dated by TCRdb to about 2017). Libraries were constructed by the immunoSEQ multiplex PCR assay. TCRdb mirrors the immuneACCESS table, restricted to in-frame sequences. Some clones are absent from its copies; in checked studies, under half trace to an unresolved V gene, and the reason for the others is unknown. The sample data list about 8,000 clones, and roughly 90% of these were observed just once. Of the sample, 9% to 13% is held by the ten largest clones. On this clone itself: Its specific antigen is unknown. Base qualities are not recorded, but no much larger clone differs from it by a single base.

Per the germline V gene, MDHEN is the CDR1 and SYDVKM is the CDR2. The CDR3 spans 13 residues, from the cysteine through the phenylalanine. Left in the record is the CDR3 DNA by itself, 39 bases read in frame from the first base. V has 7 bases trimmed and J has 4 bases trimmed; junction bases matching no gene number 6. This receptor was taken from a human donor in good health. The V gene is TRBV28 and the J gene is TRBJ1-2, with 7 middle bases fitting TRBD1. The sequenced sample consisted of PBMCs. The CDR3: CASTGQPTYGYTF. The DNA is TGTGCCAGCACGGGACAGCCCACCTATGGCTACACCTTC.